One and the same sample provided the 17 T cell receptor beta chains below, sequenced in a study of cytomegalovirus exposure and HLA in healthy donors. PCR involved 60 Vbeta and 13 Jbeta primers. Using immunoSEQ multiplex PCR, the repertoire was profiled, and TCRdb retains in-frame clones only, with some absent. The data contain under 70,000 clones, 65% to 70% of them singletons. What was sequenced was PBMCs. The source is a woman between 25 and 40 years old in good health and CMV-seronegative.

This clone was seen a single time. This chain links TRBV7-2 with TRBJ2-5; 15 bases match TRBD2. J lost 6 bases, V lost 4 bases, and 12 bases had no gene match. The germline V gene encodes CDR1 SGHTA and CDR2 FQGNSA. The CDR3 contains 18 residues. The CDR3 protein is CASSSPRGLAGGGQTQYF. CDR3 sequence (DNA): TGTGCCAGCAGCTCCCCTAGGGGACTAGCGGGGGGCGGGCAGACCCAGTACTTC.

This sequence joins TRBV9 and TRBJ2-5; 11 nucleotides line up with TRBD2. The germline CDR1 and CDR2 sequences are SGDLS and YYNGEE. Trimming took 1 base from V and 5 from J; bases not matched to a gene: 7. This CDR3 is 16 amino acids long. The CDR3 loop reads CASSVSLAGGPETQYF. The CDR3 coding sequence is TGTGCCAGCAGCGTATCGTTAGCGGGGGGGCCGGAGACCCAGTACTTC.

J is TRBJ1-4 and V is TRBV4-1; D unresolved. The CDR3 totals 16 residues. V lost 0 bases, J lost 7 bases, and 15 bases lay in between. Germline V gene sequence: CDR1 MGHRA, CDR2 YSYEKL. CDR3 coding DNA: TGCGCCAGCAGCCAAGAGACCAGATCGCGGGGTGAAAAACTGTTTTTT. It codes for CASSQETRSRGEKLFF.

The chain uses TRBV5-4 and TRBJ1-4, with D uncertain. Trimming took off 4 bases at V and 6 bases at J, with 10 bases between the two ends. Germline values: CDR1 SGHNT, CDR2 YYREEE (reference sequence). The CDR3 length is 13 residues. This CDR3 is CASSQGGDEKLFF. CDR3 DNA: TGTGCCAGCAGCCAAGGCGGGGATGAAAAACTGTTTTTT.

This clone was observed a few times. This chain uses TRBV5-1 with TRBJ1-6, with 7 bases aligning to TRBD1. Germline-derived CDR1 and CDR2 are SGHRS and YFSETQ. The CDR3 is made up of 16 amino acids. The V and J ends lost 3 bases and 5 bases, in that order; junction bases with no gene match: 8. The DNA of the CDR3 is TGCGCCAGCAGCTCTTGGGACAGTCACAATAATTCACCCCTCCACTTT. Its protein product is CASSSWDSHNNSPLHF.

The CDR3 sequence: CASSQDSSGGNNEQFF. CDR3 sequence (DNA): TGCGCCAGCAGCCAAGATTCTAGCGGGGGTAACAATGAGCAGTTCTTC. V and J are TRBV4-1 and TRBJ2-1; 10 bases map to TRBD2. With 0 bases clipped from V and 5 bases from J, the junction kept 4 bases outside the gene matches. CDR1 and CDR2 (germline): MGHRA, YSYEKL. The CDR3 loop spans 16 amino acids.

CDR3 DNA: TGTGCCAGCAGTTACTCGGTCAGGGCTCGCGAAAAACTGTTTTTT. It encodes CASSYSVRAREKLFF. V gene TRBV6-6 combines with J gene TRBJ1-4; D is possibly TRBD1 (5 bases). The germline V gene encodes CDR1 MNHNY and CDR2 SVGAGI (reference sequence). The V and J ends lost 0 bases and 8 bases respectively, with 13 bases between them. The CDR3 loop spans 15 amino acids.

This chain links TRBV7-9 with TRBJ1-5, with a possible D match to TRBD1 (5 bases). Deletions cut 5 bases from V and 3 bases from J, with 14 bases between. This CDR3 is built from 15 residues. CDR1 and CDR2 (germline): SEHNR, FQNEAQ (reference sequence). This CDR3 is CASSVTSGHNQPQHF. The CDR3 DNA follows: TGTGCCAGCAGCGTAACGTCCGGACACAATCAGCCCCAGCATTTT.

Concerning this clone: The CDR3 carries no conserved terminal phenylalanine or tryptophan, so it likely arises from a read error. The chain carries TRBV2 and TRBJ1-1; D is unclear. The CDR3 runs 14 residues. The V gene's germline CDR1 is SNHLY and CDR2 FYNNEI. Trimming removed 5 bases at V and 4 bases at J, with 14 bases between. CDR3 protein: CASSRRETGTEAFL. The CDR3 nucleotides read TGTGCCAGCAGTCGACGGGAGACGGGCACTGAAGCTTTCCTT.

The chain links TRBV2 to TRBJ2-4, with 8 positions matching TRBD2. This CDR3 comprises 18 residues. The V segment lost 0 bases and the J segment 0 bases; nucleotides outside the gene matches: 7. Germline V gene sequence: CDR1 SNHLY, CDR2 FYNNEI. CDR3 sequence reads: CASSEARSGGVAKNIQYF. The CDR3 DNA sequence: TGTGCCAGCAGTGAAGCTCGGAGCGGGGGAGTAGCCAAAAACATTCAGTACTTC.

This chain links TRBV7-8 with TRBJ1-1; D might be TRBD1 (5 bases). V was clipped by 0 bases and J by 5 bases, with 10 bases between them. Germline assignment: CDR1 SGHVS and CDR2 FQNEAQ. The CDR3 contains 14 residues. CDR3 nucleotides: TGTGCCAGCAGCTTAGCGGGGGGAGGTACTGAAGCTTTCTTT. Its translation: CASSLAGGGTEAFF.

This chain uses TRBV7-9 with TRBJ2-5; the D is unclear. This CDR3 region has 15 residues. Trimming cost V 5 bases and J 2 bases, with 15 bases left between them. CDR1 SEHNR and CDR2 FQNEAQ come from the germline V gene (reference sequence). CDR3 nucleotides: TGTGCCAGCAGCCCGGTGGGCCTTCCTCAAGAGACCCAGTACTTC. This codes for CASSPVGLPQETQYF.

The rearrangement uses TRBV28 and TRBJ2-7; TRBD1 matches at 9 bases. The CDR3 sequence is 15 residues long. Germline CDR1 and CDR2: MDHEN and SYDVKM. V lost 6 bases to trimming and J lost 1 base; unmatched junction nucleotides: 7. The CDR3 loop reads CASSGQGTKSYEQYF. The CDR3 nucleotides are TGTGCCAGCAGCGGACAGGGGACAAAATCCTACGAGCAGTACTTC.

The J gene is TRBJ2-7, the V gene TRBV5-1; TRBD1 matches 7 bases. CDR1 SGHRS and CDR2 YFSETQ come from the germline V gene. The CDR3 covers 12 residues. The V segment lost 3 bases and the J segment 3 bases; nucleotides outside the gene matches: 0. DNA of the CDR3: TGCGCCAGCAGCTGGGACAGCTACGAGCAGTACTTC. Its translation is CASSWDSYEQYF.

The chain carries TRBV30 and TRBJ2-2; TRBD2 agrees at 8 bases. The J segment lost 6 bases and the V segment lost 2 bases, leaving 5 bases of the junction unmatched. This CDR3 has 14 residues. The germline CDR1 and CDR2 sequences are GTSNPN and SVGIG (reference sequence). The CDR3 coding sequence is TGTGCCTGGAGTACACGGGGGGGGTCCGGGGAGCTGTTTTTT. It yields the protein CAWSTRGGSGELFF.

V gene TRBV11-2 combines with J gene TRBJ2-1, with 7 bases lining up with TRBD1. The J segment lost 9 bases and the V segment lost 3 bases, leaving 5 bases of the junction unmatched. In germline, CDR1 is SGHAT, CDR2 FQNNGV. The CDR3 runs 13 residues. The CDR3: CASSFSGGSEQFF. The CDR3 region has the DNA TGTGCCAGCAGCTTCTCAGGGGGTAGTGAGCAGTTCTTC.

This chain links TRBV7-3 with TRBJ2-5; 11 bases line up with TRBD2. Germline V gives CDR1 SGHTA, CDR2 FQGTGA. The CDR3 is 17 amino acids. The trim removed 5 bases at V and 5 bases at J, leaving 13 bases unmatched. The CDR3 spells CASSRSGASGGRETQYF. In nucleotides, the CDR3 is TGTGCCAGCAGCCGCTCCGGGGCTAGCGGGGGGAGGGAGACCCAGTACTTC.